This T cell receptor beta chain was observed in a study of spatial heterogeneity in lung cancer. The time point is: sample taken at primary tumor resection. TCRdb recomputed calls from the 5' RACE reads with MiXCR, one row per CDR3 protein. The sample shows about 18,000 distinct CDR3 sequences, around a tenth of them seen only once. Findings of the study overall: Tumors with more nonsynonymous mutations had more expanded intratumoral alpha and beta TCRs.

This clonotype was seen a handful of times. What it binds is not known. This beta chain was picked up by a library intended for alpha chains and is off target, so its count carries little meaning. Germline values: CDR1 SGHVS, CDR2 FQNEAQ. V lost 1 base, J lost 3 bases, and 2 bases stayed unmatched. The CDR3 runs to 14 residues. This receptor was obtained from a female donor with early-stage non-small cell lung cancer. Specimen: lung tumor tissue, collected at surgery. The chain couples TRBV7-8 to TRBJ1-2, with 7 positions matching TRBD1. The CDR3 nucleotides read TGTGCCAGCAGCTTAGGGGACAGCGACTATGGCTACACCTTC. Protein: CASSLGDSDYGYTF.